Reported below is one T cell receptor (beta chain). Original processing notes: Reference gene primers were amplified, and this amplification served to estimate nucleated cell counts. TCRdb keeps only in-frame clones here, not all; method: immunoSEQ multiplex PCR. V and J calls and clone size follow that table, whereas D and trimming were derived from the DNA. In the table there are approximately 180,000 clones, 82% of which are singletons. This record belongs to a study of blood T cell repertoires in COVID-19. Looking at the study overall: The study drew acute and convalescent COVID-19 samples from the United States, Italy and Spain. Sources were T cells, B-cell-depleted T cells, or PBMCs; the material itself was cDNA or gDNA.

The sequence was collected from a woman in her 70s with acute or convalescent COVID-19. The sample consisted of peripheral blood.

The CDR3 DNA reads TGTGCCACCAGCAGCACAGGGCATCAGCCCCAGCATTTT. The encoded protein is CATSSTGHQPQHF. The chain has TRBV15 and TRBJ1-5; maybe TRBD1 (6 bases). CDR3 length: 13 residues. V gave up 3 bases and J gave up 5 bases, with 8 bases separating them. Germline V gives CDR1 LNHNV, CDR2 YYDKDF (reference sequence). Complete variable domain (other parts from reference TRBV15 and TRBJ1-5): DAMVIQNPRYQVTQFGKPVTLSCSQTLNHNVMYWYQQKSSQAPKLLFHYYDKDFNNEADTPDNFQSRRPNTSFCFLDIRSPGLGDTAMYLCATSSTGHQPQHFGDGTRLSIL.